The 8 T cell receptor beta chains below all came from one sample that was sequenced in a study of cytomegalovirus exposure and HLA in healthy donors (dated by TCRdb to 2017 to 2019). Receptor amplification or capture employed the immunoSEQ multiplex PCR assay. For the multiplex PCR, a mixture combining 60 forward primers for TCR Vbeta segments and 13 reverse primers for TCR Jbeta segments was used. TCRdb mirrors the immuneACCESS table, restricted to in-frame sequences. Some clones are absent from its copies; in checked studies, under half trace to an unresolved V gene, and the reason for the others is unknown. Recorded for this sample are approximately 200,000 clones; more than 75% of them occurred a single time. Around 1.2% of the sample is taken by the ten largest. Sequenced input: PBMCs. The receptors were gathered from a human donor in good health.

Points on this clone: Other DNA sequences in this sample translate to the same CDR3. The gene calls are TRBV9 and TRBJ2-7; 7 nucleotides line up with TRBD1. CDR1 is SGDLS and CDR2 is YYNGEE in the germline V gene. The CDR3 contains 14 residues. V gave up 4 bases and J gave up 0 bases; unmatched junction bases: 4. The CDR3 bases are TGTGCCAGCAGCCCTGGGGACAGCTCCTACGAGCAGTACTTC. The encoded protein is CASSPGDSSYEQYF.

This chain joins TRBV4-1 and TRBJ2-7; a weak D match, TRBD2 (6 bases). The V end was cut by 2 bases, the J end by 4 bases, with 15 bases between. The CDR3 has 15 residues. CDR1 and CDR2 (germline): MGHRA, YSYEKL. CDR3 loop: CASSQSSVISYEQYF. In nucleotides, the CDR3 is TGCGCCAGCAGCCAATCTAGCGTAATAAGTTACGAGCAGTACTTC.

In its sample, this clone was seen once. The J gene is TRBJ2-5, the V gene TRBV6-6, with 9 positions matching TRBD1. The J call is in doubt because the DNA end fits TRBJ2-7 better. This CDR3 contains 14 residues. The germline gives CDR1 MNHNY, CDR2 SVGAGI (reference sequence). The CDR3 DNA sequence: TGTGCCAGCAGTAACTTCCGGGACAGGGCCGAGCAGTACTTC. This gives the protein CASSNFRDRAEQYF.

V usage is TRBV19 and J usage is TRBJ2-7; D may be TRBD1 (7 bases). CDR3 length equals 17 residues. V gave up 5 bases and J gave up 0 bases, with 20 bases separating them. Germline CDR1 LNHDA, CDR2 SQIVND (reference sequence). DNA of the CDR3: TGTGCCAGTAGTGTGACTGCGGGACAGATAGCCTCCTACGAGCAGTACTTC. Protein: CASSVTAGQIASYEQYF. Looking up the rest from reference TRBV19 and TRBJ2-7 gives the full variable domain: DGGITQSPKYLFRKEGQNVTLSCEQNLNHDAMYWYRQDPGQGLRLIYYSQIVNDFQKGDIAEGYSVSREKKESFPLTVTSAQKNPTAFYLCASSVTAGQIASYEQYFGPGTRLTVT.

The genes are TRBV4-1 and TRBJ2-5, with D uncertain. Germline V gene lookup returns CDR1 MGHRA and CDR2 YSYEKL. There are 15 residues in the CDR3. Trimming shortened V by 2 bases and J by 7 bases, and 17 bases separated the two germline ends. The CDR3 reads CASSQTSSPPATQYF. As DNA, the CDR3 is TGCGCCAGCAGCCAAACTTCTTCGCCCCCCGCGACCCAGTACTTC.

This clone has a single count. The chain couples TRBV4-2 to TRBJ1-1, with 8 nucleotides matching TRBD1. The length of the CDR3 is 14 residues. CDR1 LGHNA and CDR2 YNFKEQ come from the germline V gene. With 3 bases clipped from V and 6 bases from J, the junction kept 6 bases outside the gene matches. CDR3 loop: CASSHDRGRSEAFF. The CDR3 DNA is TGTGCCAGCAGCCACGACAGGGGACGGTCTGAAGCTTTCTTT.

CDR3 sequence reads: CASSLPGRMADTQYF. CDR3 nucleotides: TGTGCCAGCAGCCTGCCCGGGAGGATGGCAGATACGCAGTATTTT. The chain couples TRBV5-4 to TRBJ2-3; 7 bases match TRBD2. CDR3 length: 15 amino acids. CDR1 and CDR2 (germline): SGHNT, YYREEE (reference sequence). V lost 4 bases to trimming and J lost 4 bases; unmatched junction nucleotides: 9.

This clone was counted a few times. The CDR3 DNA reads as TGTGCCATCAGCCGACAGGAGAAATCCTACGAGCAGTACTTC. It is translated as CAISRQEKSYEQYF. The chain joins TRBV10-3 to TRBJ2-7, with a possible D match to TRBD1 (6 bases). Germline CDR1 ENHRY, CDR2 SYGVKD. The CDR3 length is 14 residues. Deletions cut 6 bases from V and 1 base from J, with 13 bases between.